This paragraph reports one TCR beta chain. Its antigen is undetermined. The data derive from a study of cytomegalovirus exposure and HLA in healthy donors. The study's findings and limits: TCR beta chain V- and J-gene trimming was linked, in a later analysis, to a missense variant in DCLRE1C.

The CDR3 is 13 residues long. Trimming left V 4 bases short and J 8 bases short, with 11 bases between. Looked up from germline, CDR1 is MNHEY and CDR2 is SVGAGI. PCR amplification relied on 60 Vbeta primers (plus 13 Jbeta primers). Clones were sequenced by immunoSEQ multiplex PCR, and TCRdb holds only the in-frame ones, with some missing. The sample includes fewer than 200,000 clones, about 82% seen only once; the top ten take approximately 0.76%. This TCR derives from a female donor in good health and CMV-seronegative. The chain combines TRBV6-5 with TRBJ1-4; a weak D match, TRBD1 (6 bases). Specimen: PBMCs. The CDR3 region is CASSFGTNEKLFF. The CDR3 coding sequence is TGTGCCAGCAGTTTCGGGACAAACGAAAAACTGTTTTTT.